A single sample is the source of the 25 T cell receptor beta chains below, sequenced in a study of blood T cell repertoires in COVID-19. The table came from immunoSEQ multiplex PCR; TCRdb's copy has only in-frame clones and leaves some out. The sample lists approximately 49,000 clones; roughly 89% were seen once. Input material: peripheral blood. The receptors were sampled from a man between 45 and 60 years old with acute or convalescent COVID-19.

The genes are TRBV30 and TRBJ2-2, with TRBD2 matching 7 bases. The germline V gene has CDR1 GTSNPN and CDR2 SVGIG (reference sequence). The CDR3 has 17 residues. The V and J ends lost 3 bases and 8 bases, in that order; junction bases with no gene match: 18. The CDR3 DNA reads TGTGCCTGGAGGGCACTAGCGAGCCCCTCCCCGAGAGGGGAGCTGTTTTTT. Protein: CAWRALASPSPRGELFF.

The J gene is TRBJ2-7, the V gene TRBV18; TRBD2 agrees at 8 bases. In germline, CDR1 is KGHSH, CDR2 LQKENI. J gave up 5 bases and V 0 bases, and 6 bases lay outside the gene matches. The CDR3 totals 15 residues. The CDR3 here is CASSPPSQREHEQYF. Here the CDR3 DNA reads TGTGCCAGCTCACCACCTTCCCAGCGGGAGCACGAGCAGTACTTC.

This clone was seen only a few times. J is TRBJ1-3 and V is TRBV7-9; D is unclear. V was trimmed by 4 bases and J by 0 bases, leaving 16 bases between them. This CDR3 comprises 17 residues. The V gene's germline CDR1 is SEHNR and CDR2 FQNEAQ (reference sequence). The CDR3 loop reads CASSSPAYSSSGNTIYF. CDR3 coding DNA: TGTGCCAGCAGCTCCCCCGCCTACAGCAGCTCTGGAAACACCATATATTTT.

The chain uses TRBV19 and TRBJ1-1; D ambiguous. CDR1 LNHDA and CDR2 SQIVND come from the germline V gene (reference sequence). The length of the CDR3 is 14 residues. V was trimmed by 0 bases and J by 1 base, leaving 6 bases between them. The CDR3 DNA is TGTGCCAGTAGTATAGACGGGTGGAACACTGAAGCTTTCTTT. It specifies CASSIDGWNTEAFF.

The V gene is TRBV27, the J gene TRBJ2-7, with D maybe TRBD2 (6 bases). This CDR3 comprises 16 residues. With 5 bases removed from V and 5 bases from J, the gap between germline ends came to 22 bases. Germline V gene data show CDR1 as MNHEY and CDR2 as SMNVEV (reference sequence). CDR3 in DNA: TGTGCCAGCAGTATGGGTAGGGCGGGGAGGTTCCACGAGCAGTACTTC. Translation: CASSMGRAGRFHEQYF.

There are a few counts of this clone. V is TRBV20-1 and J is TRBJ2-5; D gene uncertain. CDR1 and CDR2 (germline): DFQATT, SNEGSKA (reference sequence). The V end was cut by 6 bases, the J end by 4 bases, with 9 bases between. This CDR3 is 11 amino acids long. The CDR3 DNA sequence: TGCAGTGCAGACATGGGAGAGACCCAGTACTTC. Its translation: CSADMGETQYF.

V usage is TRBV4-2 and J usage is TRBJ1-2; a weak D match, TRBD1 (6 bases). The CDR3 has 16 residues. From germline, CDR1 is LGHNA and CDR2 YNFKEQ. With 0 bases removed from V and 7 bases from J, the gap between germline ends came to 18 bases. For the CDR3, the DNA is TGTGCCAGCAGCCAAGATGAGGGCAGGGGCAAAGGTGGCTACACCTTC. The encoded protein is CASSQDEGRGKGGYTF.

Only a few counts were recorded for this clone. V usage is TRBV6-5 and J usage is TRBJ1-3, with 7 bases identical to TRBD1. The CDR3 consists of 12 residues. V lost 9 bases to trimming and J lost 4 bases; unmatched junction nucleotides: 3. CDR1 and CDR2 from the germline V gene are MNHEY and SVGAGI. This CDR3 reads CASTGAGNTIYF. The CDR3 region has the DNA TGTGCCAGTACAGGGGCGGGAAACACCATATATTTT.

The chain joins TRBV7-6 to TRBJ2-1, with 9 positions matching TRBD2. Per germline, CDR1 SGHVS and CDR2 FNYEAQ. The CDR3 covers 14 residues. V was clipped by 7 bases and J by 4 bases; unmatched bases: 5. CDR3 nucleotide sequence: TGTGCCAGCATCCCAGCGGGAGGATACAATGAGCAGTTCTTC. Its translation is CASIPAGGYNEQFF.

This chain connects TRBV6-1 to TRBJ2-3; TRBD2 matches at 8 bases. V lost 3 bases, J lost 7 bases, and 9 bases stayed unmatched. The CDR3 length is 15 residues. The germline V gene has CDR1 MNHNS and CDR2 SASEGT. CDR3 protein: CASSDKRGLSYTQYF. The CDR3 DNA reads as TGTGCCAGCAGTGATAAGCGGGGGCTATCATATACGCAGTATTTT.

The chain joins TRBV18 to TRBJ2-7; TRBD1 matches 7 bases. The V and J ends lost 4 bases and 4 bases, in that order; junction bases with no gene match: 4. The CDR3 has 13 amino acids. Germline CDR1 reads KGHSH; CDR2 reads LQKENI. CDR3 sequence reads: CASSLHRGYEQYF. The CDR3 region has the DNA TGTGCCAGCTCACTCCACAGGGGTTACGAGCAGTACTTC.

The chain combines TRBV11-3 with TRBJ2-3; possible D gene TRBD2, 6 bases. CDR1 and CDR2 (germline): SGHNT, YENEEA. The CDR3 spans 15 residues. Trimming left V 0 bases short and J 1 base short, with 8 bases between. The CDR3 coding sequence is TGTGCCAGCAGCTTAGACGGGAGAGGCACAGATACGCAGTATTTT. Translating it yields CASSLDGRGTDTQYF.

The chain joins TRBV11-3 to TRBJ2-3; D gene ambiguous. The CDR3 is made up of 13 amino acids. V gave up 4 bases and J gave up 2 bases, with 7 bases separating them. Germline CDR1 is SGHNT and CDR2 is YENEEA. The CDR3 DNA reads as TGTGCCAGCAGCTCCGGGTACACAGATACGCAGTATTTT. Translation: CASSSGYTDTQYF.

This clone is a singleton in its sample. V usage is TRBV27 and J usage is TRBJ1-2; 11 bases are a match to TRBD1. Germline loops: CDR1 MNHEY, CDR2 SMNVEV (reference sequence). The CDR3 covers 16 residues. Unmatched junction bases numbered 3, after V lost 2 bases and J lost 1 base. CDR3 DNA sequence: TGTGCCAGCAGTTTAGGGACAGGGGGGGGTAACTATGGCTACACCTTC. Its protein is CASSLGTGGGNYGYTF.

This chain links TRBV6-2 or TRBV6-3 with TRBJ2-1; the match to TRBD2 covers 7 bases. Germline V CDR1 and CDR2: MNHEY, SVGEGT. The ends lost 3 bases at V and 9 bases at J; junction bases unmatched: 17. The CDR3 spans 17 residues. CDR3 sequence: CASSYYGRRREMGEQFF. The CDR3 DNA sequence: TGTGCCAGCAGTTATTATGGGAGGCGGCGGGAGATGGGTGAGCAGTTCTTC.

The genes are TRBV9 and TRBJ1-3, with TRBD1 matching over 8 bases. The CDR3 covers 17 residues. The J segment lost 0 bases and the V segment lost 3 bases, leaving 8 bases of the junction unmatched. Germline CDR1 reads SGDLS; CDR2 reads YYNGEE. In nucleotides, the CDR3 is TGTGCCAGCAGCGCCCTCGGACAGGGCTACTCTGGAAACACCATATATTTT. Translation gives CASSALGQGYSGNTIYF.

The CDR3 DNA reads TGTGCCAGCAGCCGGGGGACCCCTCTCAATGAGCAGTTCTTC. Protein product: CASSRGTPLNEQFF. The V gene is TRBV2, the J gene TRBJ2-1; D may be TRBD2 (6 bases). The CDR3 is 14 residues long. V dropped 6 bases and J dropped 6 bases, with 15 bases sitting between them. Germline V CDR1 and CDR2: SNHLY, FYNNEI.

This chain joins TRBV27 and TRBJ2-7; the match to TRBD1 covers 9 bases. J was trimmed by 3 bases and V by 4 bases; bases with no gene match: 4. The CDR3 totals 14 residues. Germline assignment: CDR1 MNHEY and CDR2 SMNVEV (reference sequence). DNA for the CDR3: TGTGCCAGCAGTTCCCGGGACAGGGACTACGAGCAGTACTTC. It specifies CASSSRDRDYEQYF.

In its sample, this clone was seen a few times. A junction boundary mismatches the germline segment, possibly from a read error. V usage is TRBV7-2 and J usage is TRBJ2-1; 8 bases are shared with TRBD2. This CDR3 is built from 12 residues. Germline V CDR1 and CDR2: SGHTA, FQGNSA. CDR3 amino acids: CASSLGTGGRVF. CDR3 in DNA: TGTGCCAGCAGCTTAGGTACGGGAGGGCGGGTCTTC.

The chain carries TRBV4-1 and TRBJ2-1; 8 nucleotides agree with TRBD2. Looked up from germline, CDR1 is MGHRA and CDR2 is YSYEKL. V lost 7 bases, J lost 0 bases, and 11 bases stayed unmatched. The CDR3 extends over 17 amino acids. The CDR3 DNA sequence: TGCGCCAGCATGGGGACCTCTGCGGGGGGCTCCTACAATGAGCAGTTCTTC. Translation gives CASMGTSAGGSYNEQFF.

The chain recombines TRBV25-1 with TRBJ1-1; D remains ambiguous. V was trimmed by 4 bases and J by 4 bases, leaving 10 bases between them. The CDR3 runs to 13 residues. In germline, CDR1 is MGHDK, CDR2 SYGVNS. The chain's CDR3 is CASSVGVTTEAFF. CDR3 DNA: TGTGCCAGCAGTGTGGGAGTGACCACTGAAGCTTTCTTT.

This clone turned up a few times. The chain links TRBV19 to TRBJ1-2, with a possible D match to TRBD1 (6 bases). V was pared by 6 bases and J by 4 bases, with 18 bases between. The CDR3 has 15 residues. Looked up from germline, CDR1 is LNHDA and CDR2 is SQIVND (reference sequence). In DNA form, the CDR3 reads TGTGCCAGTAGGGTCGGCGGGGGCGCGGGCTATGGCTACACCTTC. Translating it yields CASRVGGGAGYGYTF. Full variable domain (outside the CDR3, taken from reference TRBV19 and TRBJ1-2): DGGITQSPKYLFRKEGQNVTLSCEQNLNHDAMYWYRQDPGQGLRLIYYSQIVNDFQKGDIAEGYSVSREKKESFPLTVTSAQKNPTAFYLCASRVGGGAGYGYTFGSGTRLTVV.

CDR3 protein: CASKRDSRNTGELFF. In DNA, the CDR3 is TGTGCCAGCAAACGAGACAGTCGGAACACCGGGGAGCTGTTTTTT. The chain uses TRBV5-5 and TRBJ2-2; possible D gene TRBD1, 5 bases. This CDR3 comprises 15 residues. In germline, CDR1 is SGHKS, CDR2 YYEKEE (reference sequence). V was shortened by 6 bases and J by 1 base, with 13 bases between the two germline ends.

This clone was seen once. J is TRBJ2-7 and V is TRBV7-9; D is undetermined. The V gene's germline CDR1 is SEHNR and CDR2 FQNEAQ (reference sequence). V was clipped by 5 bases and J by 1 base, with 18 bases between them. The CDR3 length is 16 residues. CDR3 DNA: TGTGCCAGCAGCCCCTCGCTAGAGGCTCCGTCCTACGAGCAGTACTTC. Residues: CASSPSLEAPSYEQYF.

V usage is TRBV19 and J usage is TRBJ2-4; perhaps TRBD1 as D (6 bases). CDR1 is LNHDA, CDR2 SQIVND, per germline (reference sequence). V was shortened by 5 bases and J by 12 bases, with 32 bases between the two germline ends. This CDR3 is built from 18 residues. CDR3 protein: CASSWGIGGQGTVGDQYF. DNA of the CDR3: TGTGCCAGTAGTTGGGGTATAGGGGGTCAAGGAACAGTGGGTGATCAGTACTTC.